This TCR beta chain was sequenced in a study of blood T cell repertoires in COVID-19. The wider study: The United States, Italy and Spain supplied acute and convalescent COVID-19 samples.

Trimming took 1 base from V and 2 from J, leaving 11 bases between them. Germline assignment: CDR1 MGHDK and CDR2 SYGVNS. There are 15 residues in the CDR3. Methods used by the authors: Estimation of nucleated cell counts was performed using reference gene primer amplification. The table came from immunoSEQ multiplex PCR; TCRdb's copy has only in-frame clones and leaves some out. D and trimming were read from the DNA, whereas the V and J calls and clone size are those reported in that table. The data contain about 140,000 clones, 80% of them singletons. V and J are TRBV25-1 and TRBJ2-5; D is unclear. This clonotype was sampled from a man between 65 and 85 years old who had recovered from COVID-19. The sequenced sample was peripheral blood. This CDR3 is CASSEWARTQETQYF. In DNA form, the CDR3 reads TGTGCCAGCAGTGAATGGGCCAGAACTCAAGAGACCCAGTACTTC.